This T cell receptor (beta chain) was obtained from a study of cytomegalovirus exposure and HLA in healthy donors. General study findings and limits: Donors were assumed by presence/absence analyses to have roughly uniform sequencing depth. One variant, a missense change in DCLRE1C, was linked in a later analysis to TCR beta V- and J-gene trimming.

About this clone: Its matching antigen is unknown.

Vbeta (60) and Jbeta (13) primers were used in the PCR. Authors' processing steps: Roughly 11 million shared chains were among the approximately 87 million unique TCR beta chains that a later analysis counted. Generated by immunoSEQ multiplex PCR, the TCRdb table keeps only in-frame clones and is missing some. V and J calls and clone size follow that table, whereas D and trimming were derived from the DNA. The table has tens of thousands of clones, about 80% seen once; the top ten hold approximately 23%. The CDR3 is made up of 15 amino acids. The germline CDR1 and CDR2 sequences are SGHVS and FQNEAQ. Trimming at V came to 3 bases and at J to 3 bases, leaving 6 bases not matched to a gene.

The rearrangement links TRBV7-8 to TRBJ1-1; 8 bases agree with TRBD1. The receptor was isolated from a woman in her forties or fifties in good health and CMV-seropositive. The sequenced sample consisted of PBMCs. Written as DNA, the CDR3 is TGTGCCAGCAGCTTCTACAGGGGGGCGGACACTGAAGCTTTCTTT. Translation: CASSFYRGADTEAFF.